What follows are 10 T cell receptor beta chains derived from one specimen sequenced in a study of blood T cell repertoires in COVID-19. Profiling relied on immunoSEQ multiplex PCR, and the TCRdb table lists in-frame clones only, not all of them. This table has under 300,000 clones, around 80% appearing once. Sequencing was done on a sample of peripheral blood. These receptor sequences come from a man aged 40-55 years who had recovered from COVID-19.

This chain uses TRBV6-4 with TRBJ2-1, with 9 bases aligning to TRBD2. The CDR3 runs to 15 residues. The ends lost 5 bases at V and 5 bases at J; junction bases unmatched: 7. Germline V CDR1 and CDR2: MRHNA, SNTAGT. CDR3 coding DNA: TGTGCCAGCAGTCGTAGCGGGAGTAACAACAATGAGCAGTTCTTC. This codes for CASSRSGSNNNEQFF.

This rearrangement joins TRBV7-9 to TRBJ1-2, with D hard to call. Trimming pared 2 bases from V and 0 bases from J, leaving 13 bases between. The germline V gene encodes CDR1 SEHNR and CDR2 FQNEAQ (reference sequence). CDR3 length: 16 amino acids. The CDR3 region has the DNA TGTGCCAGCAGCTTAATCCTTCCTGGAGCTAACTATGGCTACACCTTC. Translation gives CASSLILPGANYGYTF.

The chain employs TRBV4-3 and TRBJ1-1; D may be TRBD1 (5 bases). V was trimmed by 0 bases and J by 6 bases, leaving 20 bases between them. This CDR3 contains 17 residues. The germline V gene encodes CDR1 LGHNA and CDR2 YSLEER. The CDR3 coding sequence is TGCGCCAGCAGCCAAGATAGGATGGGACTTTCCCGGTCTGAAGCTTTCTTT. It yields the protein CASSQDRMGLSRSEAFF.

J is TRBJ2-1 and V is TRBV28; TRBD1 is a possible D gene (6 bases). Trimming took off 5 bases at V and 15 bases at J, with 23 bases between the two ends. CDR1 is MDHEN and CDR2 is SYDVKM in the germline V gene. This CDR3 is 14 amino acids long. CDR3 nucleotides: TGTGCCAGCAGTCGGGACATCTTTGGTGGCTCCTTGTTCTTC. Its translation: CASSRDIFGGSLFF.

The gene calls are TRBV7-2 and TRBJ1-1; D is undetermined. CDR1 is SGHTA and CDR2 is FQGNSA in the germline V gene. V shed 1 base and J shed 4 bases, with 13 bases lying between them. The CDR3 length is 15 residues. The CDR3 spells CASSLVLGDFTEAFF. CDR3 nucleotides: TGTGCCAGCAGCTTAGTTCTCGGAGACTTCACTGAAGCTTTCTTT.

This chain links TRBV5-1 with TRBJ1-2; a weak D match, TRBD1 (6 bases). This CDR3 region has 13 residues. CDR1 is SGHRS and CDR2 is YFSETQ in the germline V gene. The V end lost 0 bases, the J end lost 3 bases, and 6 bases lay between the germline ends. The chain's CDR3 is CASSLEGDYGYTF. CDR3 DNA sequence: TGCGCCAGCAGCTTGGAGGGGGACTATGGCTACACCTTC.

The V call is TRBV15, the J call TRBJ2-5, with D possibly being TRBD2 (6 bases). Between the trimmed V and J ends, which lost 0 bases and 3 bases, there was a span of 8 bases. The CDR3 runs to 14 residues. Germline assignment: CDR1 LNHNV and CDR2 YYDKDF (reference sequence). CDR3 region: CATSREGEEETQYF. In DNA, the CDR3 is TGTGCCACCAGCAGAGAGGGGGAGGAAGAGACCCAGTACTTC.

Here the CDR3 DNA reads TGTGCCATCAGTGAGTCCGGGGGAATTATGGGCTACACCTTC. It translates to CAISESGGIMGYTF. The V gene is TRBV10-3, the J gene TRBJ1-2; weak D call: TRBD1 (5 bases). Germline assignment: CDR1 ENHRY and CDR2 SYGVKD. Trimming shortened V by 0 bases and J by 8 bases, and 13 bases separated the two germline ends. The CDR3 runs to 14 residues.

This chain uses TRBV7-9 with TRBJ2-2; 9 bases line up with TRBD1. This CDR3 is 17 amino acids long. J lost 2 bases, V lost 1 base, and 5 bases had no gene match. CDR1 is SEHNR, CDR2 FQNEAQ, per germline (reference sequence). The CDR3 nucleotides read TGTGCCAGCAGCTTAGTGGTCACAGGGGGCAACACCGGGGAGCTGTTTTTT. The encoded protein is CASSLVVTGGNTGELFF.

The CDR3 DNA reads as TGTGCCAGCAGCTCACACAGGGGACAGAATTCACCCCTCCACTTT. It encodes CASSSHRGQNSPLHF. The genes are TRBV5-5 and TRBJ1-6, with TRBD1 matching over 7 bases. The CDR3 spans 15 residues. CDR1 is SGHKS, CDR2 YYEKEE, per germline (reference sequence). Unmatched junction bases numbered 7, after V lost 3 bases and J lost 7 bases. Combining the CDR3 with reference TRBV5-5 and TRBJ1-6 gives the whole variable domain DAGVTQSPTHLIKTRGQQVTLRCSPISGHKSVSWYQQVLGQGPQFIFQYYEKEERGRGNFPDRFSARQFPNYSSELNVNALLLGDSALYLCASSSHRGQNSPLHFGNGTRLTVT.